The 17 T cell receptor beta chains listed next were all sequenced from one sample in a study of T cells in Graves' hyperthyroidism and ophthalmopathy (dated by TCRdb to between 2018 and 2021). The library was produced with multiplex PCR. TCRdb names Illumina HiSeq 2000 as the instrument used. The TCR beta CDR3 regions were amplified from the RNA transcripts. The TCR CDR3 was subjected to a first round of RT-PCR using the HTBI primer set and the Qiagen OneStep RT-PCR kit. The public reads were reanalyzed by TCRdb: fastp trimming at Q25, MiXCR alignment, in-frame beta chains only. Merged by CDR3 protein, the rows form single entries marked with the most common genes and DNA. This sample has about 510,000 distinct CDR3 sequences in its table, and 14% of those were observed once. Approximately 13% of the sample lies in the top ten. The sequenced material came from blood. The origin of the receptors is a middle-aged woman with Graves' hyperthyroidism.

This clonotype was observed at least ten times. V gene TRBV3-1 combines with J gene TRBJ2-7; weak D call: TRBD2 (5 bases). This CDR3 spans 16 amino acids. V was clipped by 0 bases and J by 4 bases, with 16 bases between them. Per the germline V gene, CDR1 is LGHDT and CDR2 is YNNKEL (reference sequence). CDR3 residues: CASSQDPLLELYEQYF. For the CDR3, the DNA is TGTGCCAGCAGCCAAGATCCCCTACTAGAGCTGTACGAGCAGTACTTC.

CDR3 DNA sequence: TGTGCCAGCAGTAATCTAACGTGGCGGACAGGGGCTGGGAATTCACCCCTCCACTTT. Its translation is CASSNLTWRTGAGNSPLHF. This sequence joins TRBV12-3 or TRBV12-4 and TRBJ1-6; 9 bases align to TRBD1. The CDR3 has 19 amino acids. J was trimmed by 7 bases and V by 5 bases; bases with no gene match: 18.

This clonotype was counted only a few times. The V gene is TRBV4-2, the J gene TRBJ2-5; D not certain. There are 15 residues in the CDR3. Germline V gives CDR1 LGHNA, CDR2 YNFKEQ. V was cut by 1 base and J by 2 bases, with 11 bases left in between. CDR3 amino acids: CASSQAGSQQETQYF. The CDR3 bases are TGTGCCAGCAGCCAAGCGGGTTCGCAACAAGAGACCCAGTACTTC.

With regard to this clonotype: A read error may explain this, as a much larger clone is one base away. The CDR3 does not close with the conserved phenylalanine or tryptophan, likely indicating a read error. This chain joins TRBV28 and TRBJ2-3; the D is unclear. V was pared by 1 base and J by 0 bases, with 8 bases between. The CDR3 length is 15 residues. Germline V gene sequence: CDR1 MDHEN, CDR2 SYDVKM. CDR3 DNA sequence: TGTGCCAGCAGTTTATTGAGCGCGAGCACAGATACGCAGTATTCT. Translated: CASSLLSASTDTQYS.

This clonotype was seen only a few times. The V and J genes are TRBV12-3 or TRBV12-4 and TRBJ1-3; D gene uncertain. The CDR3 is 16 amino acids. V lost 8 bases and J lost 0, with 17 bases in between. CDR3 DNA sequence: TGTGCCAGCGGACCTGACCGCGGTTTCTCTGGAAACACCATATATTTT. Translation: CASGPDRGFSGNTIYF.

As for this clonotype: One base away lies a much larger clone, so this may be a sequencing read error. The chain has TRBV11-2 and TRBJ2-3; TRBD2 is a possible D gene (7 bases). There are 15 residues in the CDR3. Germline V CDR1 and CDR2: SGHAT, FQNNGV. Trimming took 5 bases from V and 0 from J, leaving 12 bases between them. The chain's CDR3 is CASSQRGASTDTQYF. CDR3 DNA: TGTGCCAGCAGCCAACGGGGGGCTAGCACAGATACGCAGTATTTT.

The chain links TRBV11-2 to TRBJ1-2; 7 nucleotides agree with TRBD1. Germline CDR1 reads SGHAT; CDR2 reads FQNNGV. The CDR3 extends over 16 amino acids. V gave up 4 bases and J gave up 5 bases; unmatched junction bases: 13. CDR3 bases: TGTGCCAGCAGCTCCGGCCTGGGGGCACAGGGGTATGGCTACACCTTC. Translation gives CASSSGLGAQGYGYTF. Based on the CDR3 plus reference TRBV11-2 and TRBJ1-2, the full variable domain is EAGVAQSPRYKIIEKRQSVAFWCNPISGHATLYWYQQILGQGPKLLIQFQNNGVVDDSQLPKDRFSAERLKGVDSTLKIQPAKLEDSAVYLCASSSGLGAQGYGYTFGSGTRLTVV.

This clonotype occurred many times. This chain uses TRBV18 with TRBJ2-5; D gene uncertain. V was cut by 5 bases and J by 1 base, with 8 bases left in between. The CDR3 spans 13 residues. Germline-derived CDR1 and CDR2 are KGHSH and LQKENI. Here the CDR3 reads CASSSNIQETQYF. Here the CDR3 DNA reads TGTGCCAGCTCATCTAATATCCAAGAGACCCAGTACTTC.

This clonotype was recorded many times. The CDR3 is CASSPGGAKAKNIQYF. The CDR3, as DNA: TGTGCCAGCAGCCCGGGTGGGGCGAAGGCCAAAAACATTCAGTACTTC. This sequence joins TRBV2 and TRBJ2-4; possibly TRBD1 for D (5 bases). The ends were cut back, 6 bases at V and 1 base at J, with 16 bases in the middle. From germline, CDR1 is SNHLY and CDR2 FYNNEI. The CDR3 contains 16 residues.

This clonotype has a handful of counts. CDR3 coding DNA: TGTGCCAGTCTAAGTCAACCGGGCGATGAGCAGTTCTTC. As protein: CASLSQPGDEQFF. The chain combines TRBV6-1 with TRBJ2-1; D remains unclear. The CDR3 loop spans 13 amino acids. Trimming left V 9 bases short and J 8 bases short, with 17 bases between. Germline V gene sequence: CDR1 MNHNS, CDR2 SASEGT.

The V and J genes are TRBV6-1 and TRBJ1-1; 7 bases align to TRBD1. The CDR3 loop spans 13 amino acids. Per the germline V gene, CDR1 is MNHNS and CDR2 is SASEGT. V was clipped by 8 bases and J by 5 bases; unmatched bases: 8. CDR3 in DNA: TGTGCCAGCCAGACAGGGTTGGCGACTGAAGCTTTCTTT. Protein sequence: CASQTGLATEAFF.

This clonotype was detected many times. The V call is TRBV11-2, the J call TRBJ2-3; 11 bases match TRBD2. J gave up 0 bases and V 4 bases, and 12 bases lay outside the gene matches. The CDR3 runs to 19 residues. Germline CDR1 and CDR2: SGHAT and FQNNGV. The DNA for the CDR3 is TGTGCCAGCAGCTCGAGAGGACTAGCGGGTACTGCTAGCACAGATACGCAGTATTTT. The encoded protein is CASSSRGLAGTASTDTQYF.

The J gene is TRBJ1-6, the V gene TRBV7-2; D gene ambiguous. Deletions cut 3 bases from V and 7 bases from J, with 7 bases between. Germline V gene data show CDR1 as SGHTA and CDR2 as FQGNSA. This CDR3 contains 13 residues. DNA of the CDR3: TGTGCCAGCAGCTTTAGATTGAATTCACCCCTCCACTTT. As protein: CASSFRLNSPLHF. The full variable domain, with the rest looked up from reference TRBV7-2 and TRBJ1-6, is GAGVSQSPSNKVTEKGKDVELRCDPISGHTALYWYRQSLGQGLEFLIYFQGNSAPDKSGLPSDRFSAERTGGSVSTLTIQRTQQEDSAVYLCASSFRLNSPLHFGNGTRLTVT.

V gene TRBV3-1 combines with J gene TRBJ2-5, with TRBD2 matching 8 bases. The V and J ends lost 0 bases and 3 bases, in that order; junction bases with no gene match: 6. The CDR3 spans 16 residues. Germline V lookup: CDR1 LGHDT, CDR2 YNNKEL (reference sequence). This CDR3 is CASSQDLSGSEETQYF. CDR3 in DNA: TGTGCCAGCAGCCAAGATCTAAGCGGGAGCGAAGAGACCCAGTACTTC.

This clonotype has at least ten counts. The chain is built from TRBV11-2 and TRBJ1-5; D may be TRBD1 (5 bases). The CDR3 contains 15 residues. V gave up 0 bases and J gave up 3 bases, with 9 bases separating them. Per the germline V gene, CDR1 is SGHAT and CDR2 is FQNNGV. As DNA, the CDR3 is TGTGCCAGCAGCTTAGAGGGGGGTATCAATCAGCCCCAGCATTTT. Translating it yields CASSLEGGINQPQHF.

At least ten counts were recorded for this clonotype. The chain is built from TRBV20-1 and TRBJ2-1; 10 bases align to TRBD2. The CDR3 length is 15 residues. Germline-derived CDR1 and CDR2 are DFQATT and SNEGSKA (reference sequence). The junction had 4 bases not matched to a gene; V was cut back by 3 bases and J by 2 bases. The CDR3 region has the DNA TGCAGTGCTAGTTTTAGCGGGAGGCCCTACAATGAGCAGTTCTTC. It specifies CSASFSGRPYNEQFF.

The chain carries TRBV29-1 and TRBJ2-7; possibly TRBD1 for D (6 bases). Trimming stripped 7 bases from V and 2 bases from J, with 15 bases between. The CDR3 covers 13 residues. CDR1 is SQVTM, CDR2 ANQGSEA, per germline. The CDR3, as DNA: TGCAGCGGGTGGGACACCAGAACCTACGAGCAGTACTTC. This codes for CSGWDTRTYEQYF.